The T cell receptor (beta chain) under discussion was sequenced for a study of blood T cells in healthy people across ages. The germline V gene encodes CDR1 MNHNS and CDR2 SASEGT. The V and J ends lost 7 bases and 0 bases respectively, with 13 bases between them. This CDR3 region has 15 residues. This clonotype was seen just once. Its matching antigen is unknown. Isolation recovered at least 6.5 million PBMCs from every sample. Study-level results: Among long-lived donors, naive CD4+ cells were more numerous and diversity higher than in aged donors. Diversity of TCR beta per million T cells declined in a roughly linear way with age.

Sample-barcoded 5' priming and a J-beta primer mix drove a second PCR of 7 to 11 cycles. TCRdb called the 5' RACE reads again in MiXCR, with one record for every CDR3 protein. The top ten clones hold 28% of a sample with about 830,000 distinct CDR3 sequences, 62% of them seen once. Sequencing used blood. The rearrangement joins TRBV6-1 to TRBJ1-5, with TRBD1 as a possible D gene (6 bases). The TCR originated in a man in his thirties or forties in good health. The CDR3 spells CASITGPYSNQPQHF. The DNA for the CDR3 is TGTGCCAGCATTACAGGGCCCTATAGCAATCAGCCCCAGCATTTT.